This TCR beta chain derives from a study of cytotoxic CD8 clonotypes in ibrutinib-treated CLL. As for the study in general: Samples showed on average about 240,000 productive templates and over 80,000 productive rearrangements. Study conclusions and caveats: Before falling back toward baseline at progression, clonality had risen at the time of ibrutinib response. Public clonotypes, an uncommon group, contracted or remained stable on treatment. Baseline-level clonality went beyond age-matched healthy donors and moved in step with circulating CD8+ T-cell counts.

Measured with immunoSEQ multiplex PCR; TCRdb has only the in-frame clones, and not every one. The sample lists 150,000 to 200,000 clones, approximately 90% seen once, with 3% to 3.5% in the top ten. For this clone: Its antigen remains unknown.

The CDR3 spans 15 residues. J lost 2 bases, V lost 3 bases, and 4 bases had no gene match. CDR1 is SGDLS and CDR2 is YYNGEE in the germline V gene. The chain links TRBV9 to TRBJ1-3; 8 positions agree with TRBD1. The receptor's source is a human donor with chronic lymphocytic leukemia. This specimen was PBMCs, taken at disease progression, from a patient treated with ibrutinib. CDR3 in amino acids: CASSGKDRAGNTIYF. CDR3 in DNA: TGTGCCAGCAGCGGTAAGGACAGGGCTGGAAACACCATATATTTT.